Listed below are T cell receptor beta chains from one sample, sequenced in a study of preoperative IRX-2 immunotherapy in early breast cancer. TCRdb keeps only in-frame clones here, not all; method: immunoSEQ multiplex PCR. The profile shows tens of thousands of clones, 85% to 95% of them singletons. Sample: tumor tissue, taken after IRX-2 immunotherapy. The receptors stem from a human donor with breast cancer. The CDR3 runs from the conserved cysteine through the conserved F or W. A D gene is named only where the DNA matches it firmly. Clone size is given for some rows only: seen once, a few or many times, or a class if the clone is expanded.

>-|TRBV5-4|-|TRBJ2-5
CASSSSQETQYF
TGTGCCAGCAGCTCTAGTCAAGAGACCCAGTACTTC
>-|TRBV9|-|TRBJ1-1
CASSVGGKNTEAFF
TGTGCCAGCAGCGTAGGGGGGAAGAACACTGAAGCTTTCTTT
>TRBD2|TRBV14|-|TRBJ2-1
CASSQDQRLAGLDEQFF
TGTGCCAGCAGCCAAGATCAACGACTAGCGGGGTTGGATGAGCAGTTCTTC
>TRBD2|TRBV9|-|TRBJ2-2
CASSVNSGGAVTGELFF
TGTGCCAGCAGCGTGAATAGCGGGGGGGCCGTCACCGGGGAGCTGTTTTTT
>TRBD2|TRBV7-8|-|TRBJ2-7
CASSLAGGLWVEQYF
TGTGCCAGCAGTCTCGCGGGGGGCCTCTGGGTCGAGCAGTACTTC
>TRBD2|TRBV5-6|-|TRBJ2-7
CASSSGLGWNEQYF
TGTGCCAGCAGCTCGGGACTAGGATGGAACGAGCAGTACTTC
>-|TRBV4-2|-|TRBJ2-5
CASSQGQGGQETQYF
TGTGCCAGCAGCCAGGGGCAGGGGGGGCAAGAGACCCAGTACTTC
>-|TRBV4-1|-|TRBJ1-1
CASSRFWTSNTEAFF
TGCGCCAGCAGCCGCTTTTGGACGTCGAACACTGAAGCTTTCTTT
>-|TRBV27|-|TRBJ2-7
CASSLSWSSYEQYF
TGTGCCAGCAGTCTTAGCTGGTCCTCCTACGAGCAGTACTTC
>-|TRBV6-5|-|TRBJ2-7
CASRPRPFSYEQYF
TGTGCCAGCAGACCCCGGCCCTTCTCCTACGAGCAGTACTTC
>TRBD1|TRBV28|-|TRBJ2-1
CASSDRVSEQFF
TGTGCCAGCAGTGACAGGGTCAGTGAGCAGTTCTTC
>TRBD2|TRBV5-4|-|TRBJ2-1
CASSLGGLAGEVDEQFF
TGTGCCAGCAGCTTGGGGGGACTAGCGGGAGAGGTGGATGAGCAGTTCTTC
>TRBD2|TRBV10-3|-|TRBJ2-3
CAHGLAGSTDTQYF
TGTGCCCACGGACTAGCGGGGTCCACAGATACGCAGTATTTT
>TRBD2|TRBV18|-|TRBJ2-7
CASSPRIANSGSTLLEQYF
TGTGCCAGCTCACCCCGAATAGCGAATAGCGGGAGCACCCTCCTCGAGCAGTACTTC
>-|TRBV14|once|TRBJ2-2
CASSQALTGELFF
TGTGCCAGCAGCCAGGCCCTTACCGGGGAGCTGTTTTTT
>-|TRBV27|-|TRBJ1-1
CARGKRQNQAFF
TGTGCCAGAGGAAAAAGACAAAATCAAGCTTTCTTT
>-|TRBV19|-|TRBJ1-3
CASSIEGLLFSGNTIYF
TGTGCCAGTAGTATCGAAGGGCTTTTATTCTCTGGAAACACCATATATTTT
>-|TRBV2|-|TRBJ1-3
CASSVRATGNTIYF
TGTGCCAGCAGTGTTAGGGCAACTGGAAACACCATATATTTT
>-|TRBV10-3|-|TRBJ1-2
CAISAPGRVEGYGYTF
TGTGCCATCAGTGCCCCTGGGAGGGTCGAGGGGTATGGCTACACCTTC
>-|TRBV5-1|-|TRBJ2-1
CASSSDSYNEQFF
TGCGCCAGCAGCTCCGACAGTTACAATGAGCAGTTCTTC
>-|TRBV13|-|TRBJ2-3
CASRGGWGSTDTQYF
TGTGCCAGCAGGGGAGGTTGGGGAAGCACAGATACGCAGTATTTT
>-|TRBV7-2|once|TRBJ2-7
CASSLGTVLTYEQYF
TGTGCCAGCAGCTTAGGGACAGTTCTAACCTACGAGCAGTACTTC
>-|TRBV7-8|-|TRBJ1-5
CASSYQGNQPQHF
TGTGCCAGCAGCTACCAGGGAAATCAGCCCCAGCATTTT
>-|TRBV4-1|-|TRBJ2-2
CASSRGDTNTGELFF
TGCGCCAGCAGCCGAGGGGACACAAACACCGGGGAGCTGTTTTTT
>-|TRBV7-9|-|TRBJ1-2
CASSLAAGNYGYTF
TGTGCCAGCAGCTTAGCGGCGGGGAACTATGGCTACACCTTC
>TRBD1|TRBV11-2|-|TRBJ2-4
CASSSGTGSLAKNIQYF
TGTGCCAGCAGCTCCGGGACAGGGAGCTTAGCCAAAAACATTCAGTACTTC
>-|TRBV6-1|-|TRBJ1-5
CATFIRGGRQPQHF
TGTGCCACCTTTATCAGGGGTGGGAGGCAGCCCCAGCATTTT
>-|TRBV5-5|-|TRBJ2-5
CASSLAQGLETQYF
TGTGCCAGCAGCTTGGCTCAGGGGCTGGAGACCCAGTACTTC
>-|TRBV27|-|TRBJ2-5
CASSTRGGRAETQYF
TGTGCCAGCAGTACTCGTGGGGGACGTGCGGAGACCCAGTACTTC
>TRBD2|TRBV6-1|-|TRBJ2-5
CASSELEGGSETQYF
TGTGCCAGCAGTGAACTAGAGGGAGGGAGCGAGACCCAGTACTTC
>-|TRBV5-1|-|TRBJ1-2
CASSLPDYLGGYTF
TGCGCCAGCAGCTTGCCAGACTACTTGGGTGGCTACACCTTC
>-|TRBV28|-|TRBJ1-2
CASSPGGFSNYGYTF
TGTGCCAGCAGTCCCGGAGGGTTTTCTAACTATGGCTACACCTTC
>-|TRBV4-1|-|TRBJ2-7
CASSQGRSSYEQYF
TGCGCCAGCAGCCAAGGCAGGAGCTCCTACGAGCAGTACTTC
>-|TRBV16|-|TRBJ1-5
CASSHLDNQPQHF
TGTGCCAGCAGCCATTTAGACAATCAGCCCCAGCATTTT
>-|TRBV6-4|-|TRBJ1-1
CASSYGENTEAFF
TGTGCCAGCAGTTACGGGGAGAACACTGAAGCTTTCTTT
>-|TRBV5-4|-|TRBJ1-1
CASSLALGTEDMNTEAFF
TGTGCCAGCAGCTTGGCTCTGGGGACGGAGGACATGAACACTGAAGCTTTCTTT
>-|TRBV21-1|few|TRBJ2-5
CASSIAGSSGRRETQYF
TGTGCCAGCAGCATAGCGGGCTCTAGCGGGAGGAGAGAGACCCAGTACTTC
>-|TRBV7-9|-|TRBJ2-7
CASSLGQWGTGEQYF
TGTGCCAGCAGCTTAGGTCAGTGGGGGACGGGCGAGCAGTACTTC
>TRBD1|TRBV7-3|-|TRBJ1-2
CASSPGQALGGYTF
TGTGCCAGCAGCCCTGGACAGGCCCTCGGAGGCTACACCTTC